The 10 T cell receptor beta chains presented below share a single source sample, sequenced in a study of CD8+CD57+ T cells in acquired aplastic anemia. For CDR3 and TCR beta VDJ profiling, genomic DNA was the template used. TCRdb used MiXCR to reprocess the reads, holding one entry per CDR3 protein. The table records about 220,000 distinct CDR3 sequences, almost 35% of them present only once. Sequencing input: sorted CD4+, CD8+, or CD8+CD57+ T cells (not recorded which) from PBMCs. The receptors here all came from a human donor in good health, serving as a control.

With respect to this clonotype: Relative to the germline gene, one junction end is altered; a read error may explain this. The rearrangement links TRBV14 to TRBJ2-1; weak D call: TRBD2 (6 bases). This CDR3 region has 18 residues. Germline V gives CDR1 SGHDN, CDR2 FVKESK. This CDR3 reads CAGSQGLDKTTRLGGQFF. The CDR3 DNA reads TGTGCCGGCAGCCAAGGTTTGGATAAGACGACACGGCTGGGGGGGCAGTTCTTC.

This clonotype turned up a few times. The chain is built from TRBV14 and TRBJ2-2; D not resolved. The germline CDR1 and CDR2 sequences are SGHDN and FVKESK. Trimming left V 3 bases short and J 3 bases short, with 17 bases between. The CDR3 totals 17 residues. The CDR3 sequence is CASSHVRMTLYTGELFF. As DNA, the CDR3 is TGTGCCAGCAGCCATGTCCGGATGACCCTATACACCGGGGAGCTGTTTTTT.

The chain recombines TRBV2 with TRBJ2-3, with D uncertain. The CDR3 is 11 residues long. Germline CDR1 is SNHLY and CDR2 is FYNNEI. The germline V and J ends were trimmed by 8 bases and 11 bases, with 14 bases remaining between them. CDR3 DNA sequence: TGTGCCAGCGGTACAACCTACGAGCAGTATTTT. Translated, it gives CASGTTYEQYF. The full variable domain, in which reference TRBV2 and TRBJ2-3 provide the parts outside the CDR3, is EPEVTQTPSHQVTQMGQEVILRCVPISNHLYFYWYRQILGQKVEFLVSFYNNEISEKSEIFDDQFSVERPDGSNFTLKIRSTKLEDSAMYFCASGTTYEQYFGPGTRLTVL.

V usage is TRBV5-1 and J usage is TRBJ2-3; D might be TRBD1 or TRBD2, each matching 5 bases. The CDR3 spans 17 residues. V lost 4 bases to trimming and J lost 5 bases, with 23 bases between them. CDR1 and CDR2 from the germline V gene are SGHRS and YFSETQ. CDR3 sequence (DNA): TGCGCCAGCAGCAATAAACCGGGGACGGAGGATGGAGATACGCAGTATTTT. Protein sequence: CASSNKPGTEDGDTQYF. Supplemented by reference TRBV5-1 and TRBJ2-3, the full variable domain reads KAGVTQTPRYLIKTRGQQVTLSCSPISGHRSVSWYQQTPGQGLQFLFEYFSETQRNKGNFPGRFSGRQFSNSRSEMNVSTLELGDSALYLCASSNKPGTEDGDTQYFGPGTRLTVL.

This clonotype showed up many times. The chain joins TRBV5-4 to TRBJ2-7; D possibly uses TRBD1 or TRBD2 (5 bases each). Germline V gene lookup returns CDR1 SGHNT and CDR2 YYREEE (reference sequence). The CDR3 consists of 11 residues. V was cut by 2 bases and J by 6 bases, with 6 bases left in between. CDR3 in amino acids: CASSFGAEQYF. The CDR3 DNA sequence: TGTGCCAGCAGCTTCGGGGCCGAGCAGTACTTC.

The CDR3 DNA sequence: TGTGCCAGCAGCCAGGCAGGCGCAAACACCATATATTTT. Its protein product is CASSQAGANTIYF. This chain joins TRBV7-2 and TRBJ1-3; no clear D gene. V was shortened by 5 bases and J by 6 bases, with 11 bases between the two germline ends. Germline assignment: CDR1 SGHTA and CDR2 FQGNSA. The CDR3 is 13 residues long.

Note on this clonotype: A much larger clone is a single base away; this may be a read error. J is TRBJ1-1 and V is TRBV10-3; tentatively, D is TRBD1 (5 bases). Trimming removed 10 bases at V and 2 bases at J, with 17 bases between. CDR1 ENHRY and CDR2 SYGVKD come from the germline V gene. The CDR3 sequence is 14 residues long. The CDR3: CASRLRGGNTEAFF. The CDR3, as DNA: TGTGCCAGCAGGTTACGGGGGGGTAACACTGAAGCTTTCTTT.

This clonotype was observed at least ten times. The chain uses TRBV2 and TRBJ2-3; D gene unclear. This CDR3 has 12 amino acids. CDR1 and CDR2 (germline): SNHLY, FYNNEI. Trimming removed 3 bases at V and 1 base at J, with 2 bases between. The CDR3 loop reads CASSDRTDTQYF. CDR3 in DNA: TGTGCCAGCAGTGATCGCACAGATACGCAGTATTTT.

In this sample, this clonotype turned up many times. The gene calls are TRBV5-1 and TRBJ2-3; D gene uncertain. V was trimmed by 0 bases and J by 2 bases, leaving 10 bases between them. The length of the CDR3 is 15 residues. Germline lookup yields CDR1 SGHRS and CDR2 YFSETQ. This CDR3 is CASSLEDQTTDTQYF. The DNA for the CDR3 is TGCGCCAGCAGCTTGGAGGATCAGACCACAGATACGCAGTATTTT. Based on the CDR3 plus reference TRBV5-1 and TRBJ2-3, the full variable domain is KAGVTQTPRYLIKTRGQQVTLSCSPISGHRSVSWYQQTPGQGLQFLFEYFSETQRNKGNFPGRFSGRQFSNSRSEMNVSTLELGDSALYLCASSLEDQTTDTQYFGPGTRLTVL.

This clonotype was counted at least ten times. The rearrangement links TRBV5-1 to TRBJ2-7; 11 bases fit TRBD2. CDR3 length: 15 amino acids. Germline V lookup: CDR1 SGHRS, CDR2 YFSETQ. Trimming at V came to 4 bases and at J to 4 bases, leaving 7 bases not matched to a gene. CDR3 sequence reads: CASSPKLAGAYEQYF. In DNA form, the CDR3 reads TGCGCCAGCAGCCCCAAACTAGCGGGGGCGTACGAGCAGTACTTC.